This T cell receptor beta chain was sequenced for a study of T cell repertoires in cytomegalovirus infection. As for this clonotype: Its antigen is undetermined.

TCRdb reanalysed the reads using MiXCR and keeps one entry per CDR3 protein. Among nearly 700,000 distinct CDR3 sequences listed, around a third were seen once. This CDR3 is 17 amino acids long. Germline trimming cut 5 bases from V and 8 bases from J; bases unmatched to any gene: 16. J is TRBJ2-2 and V is TRBV12-3 or TRBV12-4; 8 nucleotides agree with TRBD1. Sequenced here: cultured PBMCs, sampled from culture after CMV antigen stimulation. This receptor was taken from a human donor in good health (CMV status not recorded). Some clones in this sample may be carry-over from other donors' samples. The CDR3 DNA reads as TGTGCCAGCAGTCCCACCCCGGGACAGGCTAGGTCTGGGGAGCTGTTTTTT. Protein product: CASSPTPGQARSGELFF.